The 25 T cell receptor beta chains below come from one sample, sequenced in a study of shared clonotypes between healthy human individuals. Sequencing used immunoSEQ multiplex PCR; TCRdb keeps in-frame clones, though not all of them. The sample lists over a million clones; 96% were seen once. Sequenced material: naive CD4+ T cells sorted from blood. Described subset: CD45RA+ positively selected. The source of these receptors is a man aged 25 to 40 in good health.

This chain links TRBV18 with TRBJ2-5; 12 bases agree with TRBD1. V gave up 3 bases and J gave up 11 bases; unmatched junction bases: 7. This CDR3 contains 14 residues. Germline V gene sequence: CDR1 KGHSH, CDR2 LQKENI. CDR3 sequence: CASSPGQGAPEQYF. The CDR3 DNA reads as TGTGCCAGCTCACCGGGACAGGGGGCTCCGGAGCAGTACTTC.

The V gene is TRBV10-1, the J gene TRBJ2-6; no clear D gene. Germline-derived CDR1 and CDR2 are WNHNN and SYGVQD (reference sequence). With 8 bases removed from V and 4 bases from J, the gap between germline ends came to 6 bases. This CDR3 spans 12 amino acids. The CDR3 DNA is TGCGCCAGCCAGGCAGGGGCCAACGTCCTGACTTTC. This encodes CASQAGANVLTF.

This clone has a handful of counts. The rearrangement joins TRBV7-8 to TRBJ1-5, with no clear D. This CDR3 region has 14 residues. Trimming stripped 6 bases from V and 6 bases from J, with 15 bases between. Per the germline V gene, CDR1 is SGHVS and CDR2 is FQNEAQ. CDR3 in DNA: TGTGCCAGCAGGGACCGCGGAACGCGTCAGCCCCAGCATTTT. This encodes CASRDRGTRQPQHF.

Only one count was recorded for this clone. The genes are TRBV6-1 and TRBJ2-5, with TRBD1 matching over 11 bases. V lost 3 bases, J lost 5 bases, and 8 bases stayed unmatched. The CDR3 runs to 16 residues. Germline V gene data show CDR1 as MNHNS and CDR2 as SASEGT. CDR3 sequence (DNA): TGTGCCAGCAGTGATTCGGACAGGGGGCCTTGGGAGACCCAGTACTTC. Translating gives CASSDSDRGPWETQYF.

This clone was seen once. The chain links TRBV27 to TRBJ2-7, with a tentative D call TRBD2 (5 bases). CDR1 is MNHEY, CDR2 SMNVEV, per germline (reference sequence). The CDR3 is made up of 15 amino acids. The V gene lost 2 bases and the J gene lost 9 bases, with 20 bases spanning the gap. The CDR3 is CASSLEGNRIRAQYF. CDR3 in DNA: TGTGCCAGCAGTTTAGAGGGTAATAGAATACGCGCGCAGTACTTC.

The rearrangement joins TRBV18 to TRBJ2-3; D may be TRBD2 (6 bases). CDR1 and CDR2 (germline): KGHSH, LQKENI. V was trimmed by 0 bases and J by 5 bases, leaving 18 bases between them. This CDR3 has 17 residues. CDR3: CASSPPGSSAYQDTQYF. CDR3 nucleotides: TGTGCCAGCTCACCACCCGGGTCTAGCGCTTATCAAGATACGCAGTATTTT.

This clone was observed a single time. This chain connects TRBV10-2 to TRBJ1-1; weak D call: TRBD1 (5 bases). Per the germline V gene, CDR1 is WSHSY and CDR2 is SAAADI. The ends were cut back, 6 bases at V and 4 bases at J, with 12 bases in the middle. CDR3 length: 13 residues. CDR3 amino acids: CASSRVGSTEAFF. The CDR3 coding sequence is TGCGCCAGCAGCAGGGTTGGGAGCACTGAAGCTTTCTTT.

On this clone itself: The germline gene is not matched at one end of the junction; a read error may be the cause. V usage is TRBV7-7 and J usage is TRBJ2-7; TRBD1 matches 8 bases. Germline values: CDR1 SSHAT, CDR2 FNYEAQ (reference sequence). The CDR3 has 15 residues. This chain's CDR3 is CASSLGRGPIDEQYF. The CDR3 DNA reads as TGTGCTAGCAGCTTAGGCAGGGGGCCTATTGACGAGCAGTACTTC.

The genes are TRBV29-1 and TRBJ2-5; no firm D call. Per germline, CDR1 SQVTM and CDR2 ANQGSEA. The V end was cut by 4 bases, the J end by 5 bases, with 11 bases between. The CDR3 contains 12 residues. The CDR3 loop is CSVVWQEETQYF. Here the CDR3 DNA reads TGCAGCGTTGTTTGGCAGGAGGAGACCCAGTACTTC.

The chain joins TRBV4-2 to TRBJ2-3; 7 nucleotides agree with TRBD1. The germline V gene has CDR1 LGHNA and CDR2 YNFKEQ. There are 18 residues in the CDR3. V shed 0 bases and J 0 bases; nucleotides not matched to a gene: 9. Written as DNA, the CDR3 is TGTGCCAGCAGCCAAGATCCGGTCGGGACAGCCAGCACAGATACGCAGTATTTT. Translation: CASSQDPVGTASTDTQYF.

The J gene is TRBJ2-7, the V gene TRBV2, with TRBD1 matching 8 bases. The CDR3 runs 15 residues. Germline values: CDR1 SNHLY, CDR2 FYNNEI. V lost 8 bases to trimming and J lost 6 bases; unmatched junction nucleotides: 15. The CDR3 nucleotides are TGTGCCAGCGCCCCAGGGGGCGGACAGGCTTCCGAGCAGTACTTC. Its protein is CASAPGGGQASEQYF.

J is TRBJ2-7 and V is TRBV28; 7 bases match TRBD2. V gave up 3 bases and J gave up 4 bases; unmatched junction bases: 9. The CDR3 covers 15 residues. Germline assignment: CDR1 MDHEN and CDR2 SYDVKM. The CDR3 sequence is CASSFLLAGSYEQYF. CDR3 sequence (DNA): TGTGCCAGCAGTTTTCTTTTAGCGGGCTCGTACGAGCAGTACTTC.

The chain carries TRBV5-1 and TRBJ2-1; no clear D gene. Germline CDR1 is SGHRS and CDR2 is YFSETQ. Trimming cost V 0 bases and J 8 bases, with 12 bases left between them. This CDR3 region has 14 residues. CDR3 nucleotide sequence: TGCGCCAGCAGCTTGGGGCCCGACACCGATGAGCAGTTCTTC. It codes for CASSLGPDTDEQFF.

This clone has just a few counts. This CDR3 is also generated by other DNA sequences in the sample. The chain joins TRBV6-1 to TRBJ2-7, with D possibly matching TRBD2 (5 bases). The CDR3 runs 13 residues. Germline values: CDR1 MNHNS, CDR2 SASEGT. The ends were cut back, 6 bases at V and 2 bases at J, with 11 bases in the middle. The CDR3 loop is CASSRTGTYEQYF. The CDR3 DNA reads TGTGCCAGCAGCCGGACGGGGACCTACGAGCAGTACTTC.

The V call is TRBV28, the J call TRBJ2-7; TRBD2 matches at 9 bases. With 3 bases clipped from V and 0 bases from J, the junction kept 9 bases outside the gene matches. The CDR3 totals 17 residues. Germline assignment: CDR1 MDHEN and CDR2 SYDVKM. The DNA of the CDR3 is TGTGCCAGCAGTTTTCCCTCTAGCGGGGATAGCTCCTACGAGCAGTACTTC. It codes for CASSFPSSGDSSYEQYF.

This chain joins TRBV5-1 and TRBJ2-1; a possible D gene is TRBD2 (5 bases). CDR1 and CDR2 from the germline V gene are SGHRS and YFSETQ. The CDR3 sequence is 17 residues long. V lost 3 bases and J lost 8, with 24 bases in between. The CDR3 reads CASSSGKGIIHLDEQFF. The CDR3, as DNA: TGCGCCAGCAGCTCGGGAAAGGGAATCATACATCTCGATGAGCAGTTCTTC.

This rearrangement joins TRBV2 to TRBJ2-4; 8 positions match TRBD1. V lost 7 bases, J lost 0 bases, and 5 bases stayed unmatched. Germline V lookup: CDR1 SNHLY, CDR2 FYNNEI. CDR3 size: 15 residues. CDR3 DNA sequence: TGTGCCAGCACTGTGACAGGGGCAGCCAAAAACATTCAGTACTTC. Protein: CASTVTGAAKNIQYF. Variable domain in full (rest from reference TRBV2 and TRBJ2-4): EPEVTQTPSHQVTQMGQEVILRCVPISNHLYFYWYRQILGQKVEFLVSFYNNEISEKSEIFDDQFSVERPDGSNFTLKIRSTKLEDSAMYFCASTVTGAAKNIQYFGAGTRLSVL.

The chain recombines TRBV9 with TRBJ2-3; D is uncertain. The CDR3 consists of 15 residues. Trimming removed 0 bases from V and 0 bases from J, with 8 bases in between. Germline CDR1 and CDR2: SGDLS and YYNGEE. The CDR3 coding sequence is TGTGCCAGCAGCGTAGGAGCTAGAAGCACAGATACGCAGTATTTT. It is translated as CASSVGARSTDTQYF.

This chain connects TRBV9 to TRBJ2-1; the match to TRBD2 covers 10 bases. Per germline, CDR1 SGDLS and CDR2 YYNGEE. This CDR3 is built from 21 residues. V was clipped by 4 bases and J by 1 base; unmatched bases: 20. The CDR3 DNA is TGTGCCAGCAGCCCAGGTTCTCCTCTAGCGGGAGTGTTCGAATCCTACAATGAGCAGTTCTTC. As protein: CASSPGSPLAGVFESYNEQFF.

V usage is TRBV5-4 and J usage is TRBJ2-2; D not certain. Germline assignment: CDR1 SGHNT and CDR2 YYREEE (reference sequence). The CDR3 is 14 residues long. V dropped 2 bases and J dropped 6 bases, with 11 bases sitting between them. The CDR3 DNA is TGTGCCAGCAGCTTCACGCGGAGTGCCGGGGAGCTGTTTTTT. This sequence encodes CASSFTRSAGELFF.

V and J are TRBV5-1 and TRBJ1-1; TRBD1 is a possible D gene (6 bases). Trimming removed 3 bases at V and 1 base at J, with 13 bases between. The CDR3 has 15 amino acids. Germline CDR1 SGHRS, CDR2 YFSETQ. The CDR3 DNA reads TGCGCCAGCAGCTCGGACCTGGGACAGAACACTGAAGCTTTCTTT. Encoded protein: CASSSDLGQNTEAFF.

This chain connects TRBV15 to TRBJ2-7; 10 bases are a match to TRBD2. This CDR3 spans 17 amino acids. Germline CDR1 and CDR2: LNHNV and YYDKDF (reference sequence). V was clipped by 0 bases and J by 4 bases; unmatched bases: 9. The CDR3 is CATSRDSTAGGLYEQYF. CDR3 nucleotide sequence: TGTGCCACCAGCAGAGATTCAACAGCGGGAGGGCTATACGAGCAGTACTTC.

The V gene is TRBV18, the J gene TRBJ1-5; the match to TRBD1 covers 9 bases. Trimming removed 2 bases from V and 6 bases from J; junction bases left unmatched: 5. Germline lookup yields CDR1 KGHSH and CDR2 LQKENI. The CDR3 covers 15 residues. The CDR3: CASSPFGTGSQPQHF. The CDR3 nucleotides are TGTGCCAGCTCACCATTTGGGACAGGGTCTCAGCCCCAGCATTTT.

This chain joins TRBV7-2 and TRBJ2-7; 10 nucleotides align to TRBD2. V lost 5 bases to trimming and J lost 6 bases; unmatched junction nucleotides: 10. This CDR3 comprises 15 residues. Germline assignment: CDR1 SGHTA and CDR2 FQGNSA. CDR3 residues: CASSAHQLAGSEQYF. As DNA, the CDR3 is TGTGCCAGCAGCGCACACCAACTAGCGGGAAGCGAGCAGTACTTC.

The CDR3 loop reads CASSIVRGVGTGELFF. CDR3 DNA: TGTGCCAGTAGTATAGTAAGGGGAGTTGGCACCGGGGAGCTGTTTTTT. This chain links TRBV19 with TRBJ2-2, with D possibly called TRBD1 or TRBD2 (5 bases each). Trimming pared 1 base from V and 4 bases from J, leaving 13 bases between. CDR1 and CDR2 from the germline V gene are LNHDA and SQIVND (reference sequence). This CDR3 comprises 16 residues.